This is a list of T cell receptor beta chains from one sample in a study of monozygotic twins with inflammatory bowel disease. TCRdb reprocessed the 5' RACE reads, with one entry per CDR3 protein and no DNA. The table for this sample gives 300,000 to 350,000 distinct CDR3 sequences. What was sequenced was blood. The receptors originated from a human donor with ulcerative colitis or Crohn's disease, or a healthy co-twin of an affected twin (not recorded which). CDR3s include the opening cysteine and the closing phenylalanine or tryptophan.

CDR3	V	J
CASSEGWEGYVTEAFF	TRBV2	TRBJ1-1
CSASGRVSYEQYF	TRBV20-1	TRBJ2-7
CASSMGWGSPLHF	TRBV19	TRBJ1-6
CSVEVGGLVLAGGYEQYF	TRBV29-1	TRBJ2-7
CATSDPGEGRHTGELFF	TRBV24-1	TRBJ2-2
CASSLANLAGVNEQFF	TRBV5-1	TRBJ2-1
CASSQDQGSRAFF	TRBV14	TRBJ1-1
CASRYSWGNTGELFF	TRBV6-5	TRBJ2-2
CASSLYSLLNYGYTF	TRBV5-1	TRBJ1-2
CSARGALNTGELFF	TRBV20-1	TRBJ2-2
CASSVGDSMTYEQYF	TRBV9	TRBJ2-7
CARRDRGHTGELFF	TRBV24-1	TRBJ2-2
CASEVGGGEQFF	TRBV12-5	TRBJ2-1
CASSWSLGDTQYF	TRBV28	TRBJ2-3
CASFEGGNTGELFF	TRBV28	TRBJ2-2
CASRISVTGELFF	TRBV6-5	TRBJ2-2